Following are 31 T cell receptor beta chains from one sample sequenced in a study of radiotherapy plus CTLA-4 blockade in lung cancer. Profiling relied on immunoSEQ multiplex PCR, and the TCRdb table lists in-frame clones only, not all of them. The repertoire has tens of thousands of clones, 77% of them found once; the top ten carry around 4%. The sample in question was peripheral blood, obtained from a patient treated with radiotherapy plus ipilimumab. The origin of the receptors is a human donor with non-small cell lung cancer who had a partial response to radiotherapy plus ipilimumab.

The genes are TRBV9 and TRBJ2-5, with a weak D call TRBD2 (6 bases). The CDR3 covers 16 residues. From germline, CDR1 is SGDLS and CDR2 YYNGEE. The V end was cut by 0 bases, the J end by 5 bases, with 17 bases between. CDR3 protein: CASSVGSLGGGETQYF. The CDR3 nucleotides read TGTGCCAGCAGCGTAGGGTCGCTGGGGGGTGGGGAGACCCAGTACTTC.

The CDR3 spells CASSEGGAEQPQHF. Here the CDR3 DNA reads TGTGCCAGCAGTGAAGGGGGCGCGGAGCAGCCCCAGCATTTT. The J gene is TRBJ1-5, the V gene TRBV6-1; D is possibly TRBD1 (5 bases). Trimming took 1 base from V and 7 from J, leaving 11 bases between them. CDR1 and CDR2 from the germline V gene are MNHNS and SASEGT. This CDR3 spans 14 amino acids.

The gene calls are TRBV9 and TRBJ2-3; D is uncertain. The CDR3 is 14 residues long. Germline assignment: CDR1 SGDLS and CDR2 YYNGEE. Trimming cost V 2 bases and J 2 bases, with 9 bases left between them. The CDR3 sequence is CASSVASLTDTQYF. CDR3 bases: TGTGCCAGCAGCGTCGCAAGCCTCACAGATACGCAGTATTTT.

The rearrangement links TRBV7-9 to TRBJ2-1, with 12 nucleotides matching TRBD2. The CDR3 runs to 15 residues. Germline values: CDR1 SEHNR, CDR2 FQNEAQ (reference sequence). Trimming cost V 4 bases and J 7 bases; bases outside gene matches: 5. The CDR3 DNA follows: TGTGCCAGCAGCTCTAGCGGGGGGGCGGGGAATGAGCAGTTCTTC. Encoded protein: CASSSSGGAGNEQFF.

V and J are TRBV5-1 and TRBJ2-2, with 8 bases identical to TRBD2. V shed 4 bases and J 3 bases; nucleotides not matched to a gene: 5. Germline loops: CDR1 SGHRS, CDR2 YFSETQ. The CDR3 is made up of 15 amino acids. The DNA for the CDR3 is TGCGCCAGCAGCGTCTTGCGGGGGGACACCGGGGAGCTGTTTTTT. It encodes CASSVLRGDTGELFF.

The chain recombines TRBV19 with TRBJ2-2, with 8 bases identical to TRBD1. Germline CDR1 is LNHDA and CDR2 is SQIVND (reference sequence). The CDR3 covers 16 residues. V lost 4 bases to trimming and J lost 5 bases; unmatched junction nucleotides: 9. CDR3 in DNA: TGTGCCAGTAGTAGATATCGGACAGGGAGGACCGGGGAGCTGTTTTTT. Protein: CASSRYRTGRTGELFF.

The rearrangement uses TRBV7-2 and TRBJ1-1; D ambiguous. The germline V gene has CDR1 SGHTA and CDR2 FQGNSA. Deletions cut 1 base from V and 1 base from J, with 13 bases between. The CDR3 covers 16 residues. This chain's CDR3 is CASSLVLRGGNTEAFF. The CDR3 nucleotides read TGTGCCAGCAGCTTAGTGCTCCGGGGAGGGAACACTGAAGCTTTCTTT.

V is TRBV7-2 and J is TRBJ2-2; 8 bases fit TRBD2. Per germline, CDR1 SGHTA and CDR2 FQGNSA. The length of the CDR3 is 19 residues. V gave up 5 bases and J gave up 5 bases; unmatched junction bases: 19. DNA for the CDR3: TGTGCCAGCAGCCCGGGGGGAATGGGGCGGGGGGTCCAGACCGGGGAGCTGTTTTTT. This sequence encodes CASSPGGMGRGVQTGELFF.

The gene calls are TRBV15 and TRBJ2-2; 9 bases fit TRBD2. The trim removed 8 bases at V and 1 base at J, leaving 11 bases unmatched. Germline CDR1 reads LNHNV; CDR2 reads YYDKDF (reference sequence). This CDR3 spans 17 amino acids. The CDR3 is CATRPSGDIWNTGELFF. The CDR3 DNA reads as TGTGCCACCCGGCCTAGCGGGGATATTTGGAACACCGGGGAGCTGTTTTTT.

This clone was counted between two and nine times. CDR3 protein: CASSEEKGTGNYGYTF. CDR3 DNA: TGTGCCAGCAGTGAAGAAAAGGGGACAGGCAACTATGGCTACACCTTC. The chain uses TRBV2 and TRBJ1-2; 8 bases map to TRBD1. The CDR3 runs 16 residues. Per germline, CDR1 SNHLY and CDR2 FYNNEI. Unmatched junction bases numbered 6, after V lost 1 base and J lost 2 bases.

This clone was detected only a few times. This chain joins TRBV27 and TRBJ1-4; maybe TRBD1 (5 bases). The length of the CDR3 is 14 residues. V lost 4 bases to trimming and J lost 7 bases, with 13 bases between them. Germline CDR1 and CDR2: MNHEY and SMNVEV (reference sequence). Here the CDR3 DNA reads TGTGCCAGCAGTTCCCGGCAGGGACTTGAAAAACTGTTTTTT. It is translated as CASSSRQGLEKLFF.

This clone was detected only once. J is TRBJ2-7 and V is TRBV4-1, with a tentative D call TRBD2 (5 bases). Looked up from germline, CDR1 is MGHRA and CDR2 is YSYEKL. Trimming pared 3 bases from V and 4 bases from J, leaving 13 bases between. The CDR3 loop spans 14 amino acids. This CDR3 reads CASSQSTEAYEQYF. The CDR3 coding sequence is TGCGCCAGCAGCCAGTCGACGGAGGCTTACGAGCAGTACTTC.

CDR3 region: CASSPLGVTGNTIYF. The CDR3 DNA is TGTGCCAGCAGCCCCTTAGGGGTCACTGGAAACACCATATATTTT. V is TRBV9 and J is TRBJ1-3, with D possibly matching TRBD1 (5 bases). The CDR3 is made up of 15 amino acids. From germline, CDR1 is SGDLS and CDR2 YYNGEE. Trimming shortened V by 4 bases and J by 2 bases, and 13 bases separated the two germline ends.

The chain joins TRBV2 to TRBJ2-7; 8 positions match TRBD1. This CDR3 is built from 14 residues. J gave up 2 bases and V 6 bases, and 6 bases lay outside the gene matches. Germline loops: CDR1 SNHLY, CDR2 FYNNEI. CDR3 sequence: CASRQPGQAYEQYF. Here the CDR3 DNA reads TGTGCCAGCAGGCAACCGGGACAGGCCTACGAGCAGTACTTC.

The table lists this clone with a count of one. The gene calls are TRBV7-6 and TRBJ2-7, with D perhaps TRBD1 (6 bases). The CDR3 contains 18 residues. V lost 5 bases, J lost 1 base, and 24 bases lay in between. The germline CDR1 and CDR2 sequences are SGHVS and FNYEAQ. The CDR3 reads CASSPYYGQGPESYEQYF. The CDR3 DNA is TGTGCCAGCAGCCCCTATTACGGGCAGGGGCCCGAATCCTACGAGCAGTACTTC.

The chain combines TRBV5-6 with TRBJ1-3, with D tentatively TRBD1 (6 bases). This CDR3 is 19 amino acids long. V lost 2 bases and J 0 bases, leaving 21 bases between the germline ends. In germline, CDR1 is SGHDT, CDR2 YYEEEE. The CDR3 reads CASSFPTSDSAVSGNTIYF. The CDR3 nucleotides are TGTGCCAGCAGCTTCCCCACTTCGGACAGCGCCGTCTCTGGAAACACCATATATTTT.

The CDR3 region is CASSYSGGINYGYTF. The CDR3 nucleotides read TGTGCCAGCAGTTACTCCGGGGGAATAAACTATGGCTACACCTTC. The chain couples TRBV6-6 to TRBJ1-2, with D perhaps matching TRBD1 (5 bases). V was shortened by 0 bases and J by 2 bases, with 10 bases between the two germline ends. The CDR3 extends over 15 amino acids. Germline CDR1 reads MNHNY; CDR2 reads SVGAGI (reference sequence).

The CDR3 region has the DNA TGTGCCATCGGGACTACAAGCGGGGTCACGCAGTATTTT. This encodes CAIGTTSGVTQYF. The rearrangement links TRBV10-3 to TRBJ2-3, with 7 bases lining up with TRBD2. Germline V gene lookup returns CDR1 ENHRY and CDR2 SYGVKD. The CDR3 consists of 13 residues. V trimming: 8 bases; J trimming: 9 bases; junction bases outside the gene matches: 11.

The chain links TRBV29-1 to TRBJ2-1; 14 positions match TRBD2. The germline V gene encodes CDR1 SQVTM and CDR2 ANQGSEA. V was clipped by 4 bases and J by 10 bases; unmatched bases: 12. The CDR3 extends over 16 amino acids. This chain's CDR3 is CSVGPQMTSGGAEQFF. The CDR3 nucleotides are TGCAGCGTTGGACCCCAGATGACTAGCGGGGGGGCGGAGCAGTTCTTC.

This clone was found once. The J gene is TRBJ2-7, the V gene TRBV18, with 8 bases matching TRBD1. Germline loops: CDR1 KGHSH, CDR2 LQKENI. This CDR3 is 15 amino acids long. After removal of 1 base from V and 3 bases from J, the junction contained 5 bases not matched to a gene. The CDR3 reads CASSPLDRGDYEQYF. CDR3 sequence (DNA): TGTGCCAGCTCACCACTCGACAGGGGAGACTACGAGCAGTACTTC.

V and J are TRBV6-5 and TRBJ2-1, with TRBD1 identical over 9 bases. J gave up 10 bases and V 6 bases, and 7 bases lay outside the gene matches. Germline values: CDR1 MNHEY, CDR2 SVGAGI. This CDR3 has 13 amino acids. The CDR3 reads CASRGQGSEEQFF. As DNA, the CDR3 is TGTGCCAGCAGGGGACAGGGCTCAGAGGAGCAGTTCTTC.

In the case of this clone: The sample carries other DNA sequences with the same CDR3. The CDR3 DNA reads TGTGCCAGCAGCTCCCACCATTCGGGAGGGGTGTATTATAGCAATCAGCCCCAGCATTTT. It is translated as CASSSHHSGGVYYSNQPQHF. This chain links TRBV9 with TRBJ1-5, with D tentatively TRBD1 (5 bases). This CDR3 spans 20 amino acids. The ends were cut back, 4 bases at V and 0 bases at J, with 26 bases in the middle. CDR1 is SGDLS and CDR2 is YYNGEE in the germline V gene.

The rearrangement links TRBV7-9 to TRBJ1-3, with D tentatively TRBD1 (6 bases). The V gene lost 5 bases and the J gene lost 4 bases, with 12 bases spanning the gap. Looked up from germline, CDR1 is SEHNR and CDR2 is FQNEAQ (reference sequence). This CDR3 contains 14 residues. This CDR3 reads CASSTTGSGNTIYF. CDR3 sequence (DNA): TGTGCCAGCAGCACTACAGGGAGCGGAAACACCATATATTTT.

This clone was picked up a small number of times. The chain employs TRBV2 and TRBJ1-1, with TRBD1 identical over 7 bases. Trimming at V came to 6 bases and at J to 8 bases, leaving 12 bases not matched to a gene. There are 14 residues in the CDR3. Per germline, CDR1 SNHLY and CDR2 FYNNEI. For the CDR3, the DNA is TGTGCCAGCAGCAGGGGGGAGCCTCCTTTCGAAGCTTTCTTT. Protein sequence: CASSRGEPPFEAFF.

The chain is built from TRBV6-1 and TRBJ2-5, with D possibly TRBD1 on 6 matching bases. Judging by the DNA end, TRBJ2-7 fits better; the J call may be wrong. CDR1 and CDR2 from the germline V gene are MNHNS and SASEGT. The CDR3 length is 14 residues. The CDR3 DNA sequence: TGTGCCAGCAGTGCAGACAGGATATCCTACGAGCAGTACTTC. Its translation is CASSADRISYEQYF.

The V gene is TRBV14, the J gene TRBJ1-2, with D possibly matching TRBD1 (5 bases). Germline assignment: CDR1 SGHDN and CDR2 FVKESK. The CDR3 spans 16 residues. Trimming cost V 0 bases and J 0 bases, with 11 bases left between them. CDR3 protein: CASSQDMEGPNYGYTF. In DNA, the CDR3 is TGTGCCAGCAGCCAAGATATGGAGGGGCCTAACTATGGCTACACCTTC.

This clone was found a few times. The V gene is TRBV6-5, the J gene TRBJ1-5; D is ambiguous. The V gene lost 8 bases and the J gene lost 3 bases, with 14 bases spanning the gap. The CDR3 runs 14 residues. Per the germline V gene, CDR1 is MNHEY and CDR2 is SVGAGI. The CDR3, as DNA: TGTGCCAGCGGACTCGACTTGATCAATCAGCCCCAGCATTTT. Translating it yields CASGLDLINQPQHF.

The CDR3 region has the DNA TGTGCCAGCAGCTTGGATGCGGAATTCCAAGAGACCCAGTACTTC. It yields the protein CASSLDAEFQETQYF. The chain combines TRBV5-4 with TRBJ2-5; the D is unclear. V lost 0 bases and J 1 base, leaving 10 bases between the germline ends. The CDR3 contains 15 residues. From germline, CDR1 is SGHNT and CDR2 YYREEE (reference sequence).

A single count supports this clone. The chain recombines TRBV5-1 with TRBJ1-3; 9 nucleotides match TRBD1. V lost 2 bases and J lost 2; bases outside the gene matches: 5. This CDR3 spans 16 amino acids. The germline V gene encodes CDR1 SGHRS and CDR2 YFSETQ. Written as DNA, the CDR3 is TGCGCCAGCAGCTTAACCGGGACAGGGACTGGAAACACCATATATTTT. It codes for CASSLTGTGTGNTIYF.

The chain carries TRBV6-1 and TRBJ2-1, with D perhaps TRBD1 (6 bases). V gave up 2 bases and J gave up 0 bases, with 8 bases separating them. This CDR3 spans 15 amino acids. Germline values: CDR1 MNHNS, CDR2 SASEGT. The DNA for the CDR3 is TGTGCCAGCAGTGAAAAAGGGGGCTCCTACAATGAGCAGTTCTTC. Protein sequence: CASSEKGGSYNEQFF.

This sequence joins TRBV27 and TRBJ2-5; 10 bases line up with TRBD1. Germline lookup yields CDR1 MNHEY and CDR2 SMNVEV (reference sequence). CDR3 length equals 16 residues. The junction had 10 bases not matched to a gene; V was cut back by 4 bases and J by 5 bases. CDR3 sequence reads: CASSWGQGRWTETQYF. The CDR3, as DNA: TGTGCCAGCAGTTGGGGACAGGGGCGTTGGACGGAGACCCAGTACTTC.